This TCR beta chain was obtained from a study of cytomegalovirus exposure and HLA in healthy donors. Vbeta (60) and Jbeta (13) primers were used in the PCR. Only in-frame clones appear in the TCRdb table, and some are missing; sequencing was by immunoSEQ multiplex PCR. The repertoire holds 150,000 to 200,000 clones, 75% to 85% seen once, with 2.3% in the top ten. Study results and caveats: Analysis was carried out at a later point, and it linked a missense DCLRE1C variant to TCR beta V- and J-gene trimming. In vitro confirmation showed three CMV-associated chains to be CMV antigen specific.

Only a few counts were recorded for this clone. No antigen is known for it. The V segment lost 7 bases and the J segment 3 bases; nucleotides outside the gene matches: 6. This CDR3 is 13 amino acids long. Germline CDR1 and CDR2: MNHEY and SMNVEV (reference sequence). Sequenced input: PBMCs. This sequence was found in a woman in her 50s in good health and CMV-seronegative. The chain employs TRBV27 and TRBJ2-7, with 7 bases lining up with TRBD1. CDR3 in amino acids: CASKQGPGYEQYF. CDR3 nucleotides: TGTGCCAGCAAACAGGGGCCCGGCTACGAGCAGTACTTC.